This T cell receptor (beta chain) is drawn from a study of blood T cell repertoires in COVID-19. Study in general: Samples of COVID-19 (acute and convalescent) were obtained from the United States, Italy and Spain. Sources were T cells, B-cell-depleted T cells, or PBMCs; the material itself was cDNA or gDNA.

In the authors' workflow: Estimated nucleated cell counts came from reference gene primer amplification. TCRdb's table, derived via immunoSEQ multiplex PCR, lists solely in-frame clones and lacks some. V and J calls and clone size are as listed in that table; D and trimming were resolved from the DNA. The sample has 70,000 or so clones, roughly 87% seen once. CDR3 length: 17 residues. V shed 2 bases and J shed 0 bases, with 14 bases lying between them. Germline CDR1 reads MGHRA; CDR2 reads YSYEKL. This receptor was identified in a woman older than 75 with active or convalescent COVID-19. The sample taken for sequencing was peripheral blood. The V call is TRBV4-1, the J call TRBJ2-4; the D is unclear. CDR3 coding DNA: TGCGCCAGCAGCCAACACCCTTTTTTACTAGCCAAAAACATTCAGTACTTC. This translates into CASSQHPFLLAKNIQYF.